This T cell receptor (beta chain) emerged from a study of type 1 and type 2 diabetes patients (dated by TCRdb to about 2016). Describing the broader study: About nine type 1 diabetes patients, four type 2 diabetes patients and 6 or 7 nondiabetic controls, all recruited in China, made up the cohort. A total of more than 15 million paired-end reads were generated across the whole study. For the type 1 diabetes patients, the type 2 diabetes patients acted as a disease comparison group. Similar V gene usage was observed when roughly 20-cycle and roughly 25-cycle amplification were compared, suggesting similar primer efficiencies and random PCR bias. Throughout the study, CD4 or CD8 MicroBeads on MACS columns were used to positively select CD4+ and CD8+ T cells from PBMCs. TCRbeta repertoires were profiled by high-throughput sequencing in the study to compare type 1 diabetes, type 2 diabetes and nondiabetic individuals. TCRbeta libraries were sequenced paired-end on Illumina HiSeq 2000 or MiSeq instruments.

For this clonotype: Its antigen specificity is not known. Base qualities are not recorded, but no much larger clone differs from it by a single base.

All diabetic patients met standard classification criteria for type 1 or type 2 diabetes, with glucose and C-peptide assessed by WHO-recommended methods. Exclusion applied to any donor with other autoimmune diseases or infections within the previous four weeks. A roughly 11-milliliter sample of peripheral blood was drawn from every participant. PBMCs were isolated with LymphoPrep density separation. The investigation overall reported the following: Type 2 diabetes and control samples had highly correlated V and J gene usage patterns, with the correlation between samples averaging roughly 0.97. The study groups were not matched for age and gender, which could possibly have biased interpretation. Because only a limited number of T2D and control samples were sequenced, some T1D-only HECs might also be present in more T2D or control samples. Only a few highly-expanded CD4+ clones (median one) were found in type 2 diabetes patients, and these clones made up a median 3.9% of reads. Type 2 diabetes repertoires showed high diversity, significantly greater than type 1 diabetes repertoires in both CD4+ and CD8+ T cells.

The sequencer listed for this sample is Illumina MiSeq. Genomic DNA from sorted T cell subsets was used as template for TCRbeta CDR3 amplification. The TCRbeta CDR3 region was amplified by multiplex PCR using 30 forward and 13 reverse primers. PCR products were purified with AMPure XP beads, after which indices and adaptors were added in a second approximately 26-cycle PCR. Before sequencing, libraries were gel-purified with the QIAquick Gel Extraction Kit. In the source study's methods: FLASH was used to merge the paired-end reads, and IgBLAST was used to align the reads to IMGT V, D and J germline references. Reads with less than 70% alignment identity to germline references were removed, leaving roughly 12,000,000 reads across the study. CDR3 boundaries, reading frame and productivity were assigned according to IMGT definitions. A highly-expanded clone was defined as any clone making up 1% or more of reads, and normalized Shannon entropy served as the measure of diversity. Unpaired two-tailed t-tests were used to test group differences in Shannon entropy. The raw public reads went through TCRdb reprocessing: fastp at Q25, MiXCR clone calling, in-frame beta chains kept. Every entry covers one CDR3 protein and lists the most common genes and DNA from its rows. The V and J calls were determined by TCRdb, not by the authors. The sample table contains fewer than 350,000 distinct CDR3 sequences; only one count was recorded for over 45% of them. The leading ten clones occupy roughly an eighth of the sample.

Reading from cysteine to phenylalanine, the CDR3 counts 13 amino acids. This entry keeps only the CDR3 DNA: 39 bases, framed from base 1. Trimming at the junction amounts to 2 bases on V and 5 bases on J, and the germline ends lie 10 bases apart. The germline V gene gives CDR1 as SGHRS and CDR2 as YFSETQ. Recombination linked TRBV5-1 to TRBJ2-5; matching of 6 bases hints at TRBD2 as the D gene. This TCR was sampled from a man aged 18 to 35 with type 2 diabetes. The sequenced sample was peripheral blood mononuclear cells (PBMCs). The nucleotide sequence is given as TGCGCCAGCAGCTTCAGGGAGGTGGAGACCCAGTACTTC. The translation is CASSFREVETQYF.